This record covers a single T cell receptor beta chain. Its antigen remains unidentified. No clone much larger than this one lies a single base away; base qualities are absent. Libraries from unsorted PBMCs were made from 2 million PBMCs kept in RNAlater at -80 degrees C until RNA extraction. Peripheral blood was subjected to Ficoll-Hypaque density gradient centrifugation to isolate PBMCs, which were then cryopreserved in liquid nitrogen. This sample is drawn from a study of neurological immune-mediated disorders (dated by TCRdb to about 2019). Looking at the study overall: The study compared peripheral blood TCR-beta repertoires of HTLV-I-associated myelopathy (HAM/TSP) patients, multiple sclerosis patients and healthy controls using UMI-based sequencing. The 90 to 120 TCR-beta libraries covered PBMC samples along with longitudinal samples, technical triplicates, and paired sorted CD4+ and CD8+ T-cell subsets. The cohort included about 66 subjects: around 15 with HAM/TSP, around 34 with multiple sclerosis, and around 20 healthy controls.

cDNA was synthesized by template-switch 5'RACE using a primer with a 10-nucleotide random unique molecular identifier that tagged each TCR transcript. Each sequencing run produced over 170 million TCR-beta sequences covering 15-18 subjects. Total RNA was extracted with the RNeasy kit. The KAPA Real-time Library Amplification kit was used to amplify TCR-beta VDJ regions with primers targeting the TCR constant region and the 5'RACE anchor. A first PCR added sample indexes and Illumina adaptors, and a second PCR then raised library yield. After Ampure bead purification, the TCR product of roughly 650 bp was size-selected on a 2% E-gel SizeSelection system. Before pooling, libraries had their quality checked on a Bioanalyzer, their concentration measured with Qubit, and their quantity determined with the Kapa Library Quantification kit. An Illumina HiSeq 2500 was used to sequence the libraries paired-end at 2 x 150 bp. To increase sequence diversity, about 25-31% phiX was spiked into each library pool. In the paper's pipeline: Quality-filtered reads were processed with the UMI-based MiGEC pipeline, and over 75% of raw TCR sequences were removed by the MiGEC pipeline during error correction. IMGT germline references were used for alignment of VDJ genes, and clonotypes were defined by a unique CDR3 amino acid sequence together with V-J genes. VDJtools evaluated clonal expansion, Shannon diversity and CDR3 relatedness (CalcPairwiseDistances, ClusterSamples); CLCbio workbench built phylogenetic trees. A clone was classed as expanded if it had 8 or more unique UMIs, a cutoff based on coefficient-of-variation modelling across technical triplicates. TCRdb ran its own pipeline on the public reads, namely fastp trimming at Q25 and MiXCR clone calling, and kept in-frame beta chains. Rows with a matching CDR3 protein are joined into one entry that keeps the most common DNA and genes. These V and J calls originate from TCRdb's pipeline instead of the authors' own analysis. Across this sample there are fewer than 30,000 distinct CDR3 sequences, with around an eighth seen only once. The ten largest make up less than 15% of the sample.

What the work shows at the level of the full study, not this receptor alone: Expanded clones from different subjects shared no identical CDR3 amino acid sequences, which suggests that TCR-beta repertoires were private in all groups. TCR clonal expansion was highest in HAM/TSP patients and lowest in MS patients, with MS patients falling below even healthy controls.

The germline V gene (reference sequence) supplies CDR1 GTSNPN and CDR2 SVGIG. Including cysteine and phenylalanine, the CDR3 has 14 amino acids. This entry keeps only the CDR3 DNA: 42 bases, framed from base 1. Trimming takes 2 bases from V and 2 bases from J, and the germline ends sit 12 bases apart. The chain employs TRBV30 and TRBJ1-2; perhaps TRBD1 is the D gene, with 5 bases matching. The sample comprised PBMCs. The sequence was obtained from a woman aged 55 to 70 with HTLV-1-associated myelopathy (HAM/TSP). The nucleotide sequence reads TGTGCCTGGAGTTTTATTGGGGACAACTATGGCTACACCTTC. Its coded protein is CAWSFIGDNYGYTF.